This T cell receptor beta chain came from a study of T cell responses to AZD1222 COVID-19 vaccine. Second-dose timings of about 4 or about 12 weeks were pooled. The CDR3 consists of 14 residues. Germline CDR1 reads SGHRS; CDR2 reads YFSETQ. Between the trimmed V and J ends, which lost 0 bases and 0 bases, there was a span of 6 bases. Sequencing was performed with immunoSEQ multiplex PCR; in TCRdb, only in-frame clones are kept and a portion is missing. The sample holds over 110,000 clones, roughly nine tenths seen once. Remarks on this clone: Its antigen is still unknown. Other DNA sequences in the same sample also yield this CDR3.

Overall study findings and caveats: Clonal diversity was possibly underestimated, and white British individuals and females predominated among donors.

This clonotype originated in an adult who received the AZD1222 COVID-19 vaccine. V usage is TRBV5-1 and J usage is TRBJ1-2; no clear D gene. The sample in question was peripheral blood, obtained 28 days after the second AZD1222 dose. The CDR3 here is CASSLAGANYGYTF. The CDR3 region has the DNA TGCGCCAGCAGCTTGGCCGGGGCTAACTATGGCTACACCTTC. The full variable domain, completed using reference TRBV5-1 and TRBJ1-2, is KAGVTQTPRYLIKTRGQQVTLSCSPISGHRSVSWYQQTPGQGLQFLFEYFSETQRNKGNFPGRFSGRQFSNSRSEMNVSTLELGDSALYLCASSLAGANYGYTFGSGTRLTVV.